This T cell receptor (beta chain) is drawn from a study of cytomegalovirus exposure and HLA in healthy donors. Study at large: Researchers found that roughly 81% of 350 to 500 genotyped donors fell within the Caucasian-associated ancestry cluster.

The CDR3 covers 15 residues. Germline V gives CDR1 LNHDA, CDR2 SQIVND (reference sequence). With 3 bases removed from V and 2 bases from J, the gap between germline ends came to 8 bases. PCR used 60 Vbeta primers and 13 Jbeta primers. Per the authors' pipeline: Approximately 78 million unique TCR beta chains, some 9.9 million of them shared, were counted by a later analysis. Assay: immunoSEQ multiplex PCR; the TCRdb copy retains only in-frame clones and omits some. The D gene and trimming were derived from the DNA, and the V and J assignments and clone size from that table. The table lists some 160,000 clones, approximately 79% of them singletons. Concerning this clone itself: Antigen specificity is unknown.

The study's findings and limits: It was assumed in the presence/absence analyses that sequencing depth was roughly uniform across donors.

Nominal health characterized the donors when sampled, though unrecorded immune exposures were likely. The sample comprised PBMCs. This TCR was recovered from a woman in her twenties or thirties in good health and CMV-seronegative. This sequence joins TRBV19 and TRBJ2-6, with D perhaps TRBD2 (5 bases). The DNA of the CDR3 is TGTGCCAGTAGTATTCCGGGGACTGGGGCCAACGTCCTGACTTTC. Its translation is CASSIPGTGANVLTF.